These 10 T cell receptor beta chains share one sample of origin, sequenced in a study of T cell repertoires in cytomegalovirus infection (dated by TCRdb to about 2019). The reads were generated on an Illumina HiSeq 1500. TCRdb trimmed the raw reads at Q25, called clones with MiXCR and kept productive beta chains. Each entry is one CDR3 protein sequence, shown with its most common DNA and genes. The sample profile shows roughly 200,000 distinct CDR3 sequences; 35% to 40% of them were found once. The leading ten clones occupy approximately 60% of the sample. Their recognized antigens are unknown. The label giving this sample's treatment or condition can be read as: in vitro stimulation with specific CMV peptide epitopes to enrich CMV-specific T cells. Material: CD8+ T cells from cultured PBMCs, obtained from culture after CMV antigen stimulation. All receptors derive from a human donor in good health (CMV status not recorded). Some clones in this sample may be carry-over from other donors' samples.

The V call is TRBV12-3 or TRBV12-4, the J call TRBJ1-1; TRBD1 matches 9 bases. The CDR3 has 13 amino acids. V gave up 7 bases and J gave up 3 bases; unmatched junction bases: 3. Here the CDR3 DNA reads TGTGCCAGCACCTGGGACAGGGACACTGAAGCTTTCTTT. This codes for CASTWDRDTEAFF.

This CDR3 is CASSLGQGAGYEQYF. The CDR3 coding sequence is TGTGCCAGCAGCTTAGGACAGGGGGCGGGCTACGAGCAGTACTTC. This chain uses TRBV7-9 with TRBJ2-7, with TRBD1 identical over 10 bases. This CDR3 is 15 amino acids long. The ends lost 1 base at V and 3 bases at J; junction bases unmatched: 3. Germline V gene lookup returns CDR1 SEHNR and CDR2 FQNEAQ (reference sequence).

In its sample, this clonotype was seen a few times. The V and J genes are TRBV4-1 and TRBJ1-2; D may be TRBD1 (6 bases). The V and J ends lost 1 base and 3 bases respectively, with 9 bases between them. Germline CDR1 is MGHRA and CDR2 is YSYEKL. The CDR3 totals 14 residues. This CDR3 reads CASSQVGGDYGYTF. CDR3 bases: TGCGCCAGCAGCCAAGTCGGGGGCGACTATGGCTACACCTTC.

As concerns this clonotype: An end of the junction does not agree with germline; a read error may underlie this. Here the CDR3 DNA reads TGTGCCAGCAGCTCTCCGGGACAGAACCAAGAGACCCAGTACTTC. Translating gives CASSSPGQNQETQYF. V usage is TRBV5-3 and J usage is TRBJ2-5, with 7 bases identical to TRBD1. Being an ORF, TRBV5-3 has a function that is uncertain. This CDR3 has 15 amino acids.

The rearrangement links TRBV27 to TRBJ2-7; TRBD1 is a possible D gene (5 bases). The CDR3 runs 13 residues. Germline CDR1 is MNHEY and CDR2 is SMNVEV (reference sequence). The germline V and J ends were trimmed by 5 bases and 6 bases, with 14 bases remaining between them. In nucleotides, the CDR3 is TGTGCCAGCAGTCCAGGGCCTCTAGGCGAGCAGTACTTC. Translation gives CASSPGPLGEQYF.

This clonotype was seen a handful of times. The CDR3 DNA follows: TGTGCCAGCAGTCGGGACGCTTCGTCCGCAGATACGCAGTATTTT. Its protein is CASSRDASSADTQYF. The chain couples TRBV28 to TRBJ2-3, with D possibly called TRBD1 or TRBD2 (5 bases each). V lost 5 bases to trimming and J lost 4 bases, with 16 bases between them. The CDR3 totals 15 residues. From germline, CDR1 is MDHEN and CDR2 SYDVKM.

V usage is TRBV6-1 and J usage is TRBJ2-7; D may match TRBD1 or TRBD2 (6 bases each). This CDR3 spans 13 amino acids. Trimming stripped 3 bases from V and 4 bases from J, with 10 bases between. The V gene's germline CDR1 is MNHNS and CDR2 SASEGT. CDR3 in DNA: TGTGCCAGCAGTGAGGGGGGCCCATACGAGCAGTACTTC. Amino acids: CASSEGGPYEQYF.

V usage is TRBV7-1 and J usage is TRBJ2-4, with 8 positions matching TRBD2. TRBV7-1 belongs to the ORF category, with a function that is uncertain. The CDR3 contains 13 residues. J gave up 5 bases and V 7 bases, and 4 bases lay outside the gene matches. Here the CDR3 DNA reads TGTGCCAGCACGGGGGGGCGCGAAAACATTCAGTACTTC. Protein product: CASTGGRENIQYF.

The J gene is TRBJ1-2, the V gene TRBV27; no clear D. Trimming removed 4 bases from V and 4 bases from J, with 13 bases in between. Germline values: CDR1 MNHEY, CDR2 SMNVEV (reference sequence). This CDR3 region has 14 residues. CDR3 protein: CASSSNPATYGYTF. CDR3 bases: TGTGCCAGCAGTTCCAACCCGGCAACCTATGGCTACACCTTC.

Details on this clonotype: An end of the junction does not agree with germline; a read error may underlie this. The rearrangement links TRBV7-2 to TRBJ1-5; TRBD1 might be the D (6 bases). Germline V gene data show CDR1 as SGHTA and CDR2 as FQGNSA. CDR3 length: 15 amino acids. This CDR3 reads CASSDDRSLGQPHHF. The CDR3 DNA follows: TGTGCTAGCAGCGATGACAGGTCATTGGGGCAGCCCCATCATTTT.